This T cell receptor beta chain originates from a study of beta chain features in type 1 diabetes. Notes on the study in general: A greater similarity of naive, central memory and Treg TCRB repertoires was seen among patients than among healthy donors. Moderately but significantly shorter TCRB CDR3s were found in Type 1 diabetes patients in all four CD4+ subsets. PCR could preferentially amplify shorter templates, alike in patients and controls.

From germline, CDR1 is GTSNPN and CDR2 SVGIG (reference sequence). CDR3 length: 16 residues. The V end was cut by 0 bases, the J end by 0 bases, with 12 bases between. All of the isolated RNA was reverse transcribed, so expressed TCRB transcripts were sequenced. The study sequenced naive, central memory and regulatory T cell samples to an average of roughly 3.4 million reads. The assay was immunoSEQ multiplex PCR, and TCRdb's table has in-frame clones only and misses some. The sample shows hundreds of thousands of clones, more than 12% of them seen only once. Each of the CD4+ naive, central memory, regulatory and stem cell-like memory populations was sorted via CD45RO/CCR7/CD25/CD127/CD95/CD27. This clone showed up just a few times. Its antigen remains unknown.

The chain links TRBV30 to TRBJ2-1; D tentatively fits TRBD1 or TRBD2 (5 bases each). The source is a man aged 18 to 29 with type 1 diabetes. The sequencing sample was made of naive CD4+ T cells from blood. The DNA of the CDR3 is TGTGCCTGGAGTGTCGTGGGACCGCACTCCTACAATGAGCAGTTCTTC. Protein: CAWSVVGPHSYNEQFF.